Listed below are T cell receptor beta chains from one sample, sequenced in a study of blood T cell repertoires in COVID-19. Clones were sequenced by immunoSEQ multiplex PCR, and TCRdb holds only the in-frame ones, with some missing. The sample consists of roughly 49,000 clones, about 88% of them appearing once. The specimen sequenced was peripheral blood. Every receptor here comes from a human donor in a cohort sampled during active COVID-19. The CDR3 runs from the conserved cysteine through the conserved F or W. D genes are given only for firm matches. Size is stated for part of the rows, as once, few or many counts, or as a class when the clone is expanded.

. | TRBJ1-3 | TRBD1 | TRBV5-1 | CASSRTGGPGNTIYF | TGCGCCAGCAGCCGAACAGGGGGCCCTGGAAACACCATATATTTT
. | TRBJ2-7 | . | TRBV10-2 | CASMEAYEQYF | TGCGCCAGCATGGAGGCCTACGAGCAGTACTTC
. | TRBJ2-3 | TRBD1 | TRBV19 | CASSMRTGQSDTQYF | TGTGCCAGTAGTATGAGGACAGGGCAATCAGATACGCAGTATTTT
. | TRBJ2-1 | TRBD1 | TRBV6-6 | CASRSPGQGNNEQFF | TGTGCCAGCAGGTCACCGGGACAGGGAAACAATGAGCAGTTCTTC
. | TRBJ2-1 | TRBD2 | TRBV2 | CASSLSGSFPFF | TGTGCCAGCAGTTTGAGCGGGAGCTTTCCGTTCTTC
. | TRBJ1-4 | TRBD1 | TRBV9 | CASSFDRDNEKLFF | TGTGCCAGCAGCTTCGACAGGGATAATGAAAAACTGTTTTTT
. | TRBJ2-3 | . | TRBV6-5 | CASQLGRGSDTQYF | TGTGCCAGCCAGTTGGGCAGGGGATCAGATACGCAGTATTTT
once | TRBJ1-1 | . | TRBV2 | CASSGDTLNTEAFF | TGTGCCAGCAGTGGGGACACCTTGAACACTGAAGCTTTCTTT
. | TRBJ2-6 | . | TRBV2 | CASQGGRSGANVLTF | TGTGCCAGCCAGGGAGGACGCTCTGGGGCCAACGTCCTGACTTTC
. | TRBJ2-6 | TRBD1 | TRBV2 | CASNGQGRSSGANVLTF | TGTGCCAGCAATGGACAGGGTAGGAGCTCTGGGGCCAACGTCCTGACTTTC
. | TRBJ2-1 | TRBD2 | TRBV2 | CASKAGGIYNEQFF | TGTGCCAGCAAGGCGGGGGGTATATACAATGAGCAGTTCTTC
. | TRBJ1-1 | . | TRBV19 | CASSLLAGLNTEAFF | TGTGCCAGTAGTCTCCTCGCCGGGTTGAACACTGAAGCTTTCTTT
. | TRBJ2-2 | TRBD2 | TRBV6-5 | CASNKRGNTGELFF | TGTGCCAGCAACAAGCGGGGGAACACCGGGGAGCTGTTTTTT
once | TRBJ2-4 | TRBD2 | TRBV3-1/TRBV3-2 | CASSGLAGERIQYF | TGTGCCAGCAGCGGTCTAGCGGGGGAGAGGATTCAGTACTTC
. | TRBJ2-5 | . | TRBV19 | CASSISGDGTQYF | TGTGCCAGTAGTATTAGCGGAGACGGGACCCAGTACTTC
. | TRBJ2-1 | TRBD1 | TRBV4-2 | CASSQVGRGGQNNEQFF | TGTGCCAGCAGCCAAGTTGGGAGAGGGGGACAGAACAATGAGCAGTTCTTC
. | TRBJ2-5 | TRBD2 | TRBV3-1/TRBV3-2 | CASSQVPSGGETQYF | TGTGCCAGCAGCCAAGTCCCTAGCGGGGGGGAGACCCAGTACTTC
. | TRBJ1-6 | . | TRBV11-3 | CASSLDPSSPLHF | TGTGCCAGCAGCTTAGACCCCTCTTCACCCCTCCACTTT
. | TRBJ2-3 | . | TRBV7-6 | CASSLGRRGGPDTQYF | TGTGCCAGCAGCTTAGGTCGGCGGGGAGGCCCAGATACGCAGTATTTT
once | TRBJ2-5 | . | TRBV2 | CASIRAVQETQYF | TGTGCCAGCATCAGAGCGGTCCAAGAGACCCAGTACTTC
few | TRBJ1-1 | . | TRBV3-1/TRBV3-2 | CASSHGGMNTEAFF | TGTGCCAGCAGCCACGGAGGTATGAACACTGAAGCTTTCTTT
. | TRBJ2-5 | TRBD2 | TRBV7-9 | CASYWTSAFKETQYF | TGTGCCAGCTATTGGACTAGCGCCTTTAAAGAGACCCAGTACTTC
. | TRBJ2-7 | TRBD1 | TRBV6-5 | CASRYAGQGLEQYF | TGTGCCAGCAGATACGCGGGACAGGGGCTCGAGCAGTACTTC
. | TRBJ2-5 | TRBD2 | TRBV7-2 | CASSLSPSGGQETQYF | TGTGCCAGCAGCTTAAGTCCCAGCGGGGGCCAAGAGACCCAGTACTTC
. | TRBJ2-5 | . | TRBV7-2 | CASSATTVGQKTQYF | TGTGCCAGCAGCGCCACGACGGTGGGGCAGAAGACCCAGTACTTC
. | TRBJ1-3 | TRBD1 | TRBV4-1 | CASSQDWKGAAVSAGNTIYF | TGCGCCAGCAGCCAAGATTGGAAGGGGGCCGCTGTTTCGGCCGGAAACACCATATATTTT
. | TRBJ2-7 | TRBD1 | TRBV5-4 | CASSLDRAPYEQYF | TGTGCCAGCAGCTTAGACAGGGCCCCCTACGAGCAGTACTTC
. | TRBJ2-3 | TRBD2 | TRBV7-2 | CASSPAPTSEVTDTQYF | TGTGCCAGCAGCCCGGCCCCAACTAGCGAGGTCACAGATACGCAGTATTTT
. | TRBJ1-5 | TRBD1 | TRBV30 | CAWSAGQGYNQPQHF | TGTGCCTGGAGCGCTGGACAGGGATACAATCAGCCCCAGCATTTT
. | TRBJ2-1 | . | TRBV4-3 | CASSQDGRAQFF | TGCGCCAGCAGCCAAGATGGTAGAGCGCAGTTCTTC
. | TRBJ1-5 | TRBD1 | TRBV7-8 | CASSGTGGQVNQPQHF | TGTGCCAGCAGCGGGACCGGGGGACAGGTCAATCAGCCCCAGCATTTT
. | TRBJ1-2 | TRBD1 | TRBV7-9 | CASSPPSGQGLGGYTF | TGTGCCAGCAGCCCTCCCTCGGGACAGGGGTTAGGTGGCTACACCTTC
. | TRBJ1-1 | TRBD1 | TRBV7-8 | CASSLARTGGTEAFF | TGTGCCAGCAGCTTAGCAAGGACAGGGGGCACTGAAGCTTTCTTT
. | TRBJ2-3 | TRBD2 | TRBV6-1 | CASSEGAGVGDTQYF | TGTGCCAGCAGTGAAGGTGCGGGGGTGGGAGATACGCAGTATTTT
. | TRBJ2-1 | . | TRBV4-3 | CASSQDGGNEQFF | TGCGCCAGCAGCCAAGATGGAGGAAATGAGCAGTTCTTC
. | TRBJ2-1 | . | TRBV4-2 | CASSQDLGGSYNEQFF | TGTGCCAGCAGCCAAGATTTGGGGGGCTCCTACAATGAGCAGTTCTTC
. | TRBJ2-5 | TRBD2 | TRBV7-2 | CASSLAERGGGETQYF | TGTGCCAGCAGCTTAGCGGAGCGGGGGGGCGGAGAGACCCAGTACTTC
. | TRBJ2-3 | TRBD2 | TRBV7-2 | CASSLLAGGTDTQYF | TGTGCCAGCAGCTTGCTAGCGGGAGGTACAGATACGCAGTATTTT
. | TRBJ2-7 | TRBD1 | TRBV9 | CASSGRDRESYEQYF | TGTGCCAGCAGCGGGAGGGACAGGGAATCCTACGAGCAGTACTTC
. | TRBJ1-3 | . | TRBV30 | CAWSQREVSGNTIYF | TGTGCCTGGAGCCAACGAGAGGTCTCTGGAAACACCATATATTTT
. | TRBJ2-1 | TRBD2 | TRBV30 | CAWSDGGADEQFF | TGTGCCTGGTCAGACGGGGGGGCCGATGAGCAGTTCTTC
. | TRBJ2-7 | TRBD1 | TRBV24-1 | CATSDPAGTGVDEQYF | TGTGCCACCAGTGACCCTGCCGGGACAGGGGTCGACGAGCAGTACTTC
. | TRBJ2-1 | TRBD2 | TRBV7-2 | CASSLGGLAARDEQFF | TGTGCCAGCAGCTTAGGGGGACTAGCGGCCCGGGATGAGCAGTTCTTC
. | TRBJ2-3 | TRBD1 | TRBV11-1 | CASKDRGTDTQYF | TGTGCCAGCAAGGACAGGGGCACAGATACGCAGTATTTT
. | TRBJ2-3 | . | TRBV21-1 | CARDRATSGRALIDTQYF | TGTGCCAGAGACAGGGCGACTAGCGGGAGGGCCCTCATAGATACGCAGTATTTT
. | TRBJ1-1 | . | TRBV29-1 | CSVSTAMNTEAFF | TGCAGCGTTTCAACCGCGATGAACACTGAAGCTTTCTTT
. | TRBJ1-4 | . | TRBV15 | CATSRDPSATNEKLFF | TGTGCCACCAGCAGAGATCCCTCCGCAACTAATGAAAAACTGTTTTTT
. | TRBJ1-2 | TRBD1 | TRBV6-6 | CASSQGTGIYGYTF | TGTGCCAGCAGCCAAGGGACAGGAATATATGGCTACACCTTC
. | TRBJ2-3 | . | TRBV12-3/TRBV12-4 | CASSVAPPDTQYF | TGTGCCAGCAGTGTTGCGCCCCCAGATACGCAGTATTTT
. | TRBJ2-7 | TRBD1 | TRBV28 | CASSFYGTGGLEEQYF | TGTGCCAGCAGTTTTTACGGGACAGGGGGGTTGGAGGAGCAGTACTTC
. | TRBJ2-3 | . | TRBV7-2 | CASSPVGGPVTDTQYF | TGTGCCAGCAGCCCGGTCGGGGGGCCTGTGACAGATACGCAGTATTTT
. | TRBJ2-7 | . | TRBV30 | CAWSAGGPYEQYF | TGTGCCTGGAGTGCCGGGGGGCCCTACGAGCAGTACTTC
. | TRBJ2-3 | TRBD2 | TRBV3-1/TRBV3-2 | CASSQALGLAGGENTQYF | TGTGCCAGCAGCCAAGCGTTGGGACTAGCGGGCGGGGAGAATACGCAGTATTTT
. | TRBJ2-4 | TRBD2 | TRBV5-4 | CASAGEGIAKNIQYF | TGTGCCAGCGCGGGGGAGGGGATAGCCAAAAACATTCAGTACTTC
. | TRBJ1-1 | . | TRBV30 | CACTKGGTEAFF | TGTGCCTGCACGAAGGGAGGCACTGAAGCTTTCTTT
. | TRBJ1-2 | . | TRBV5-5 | CASSLKHAAYGYTF | TGTGCCAGCAGCTTGAAACATGCGGCCTATGGCTACACCTTC
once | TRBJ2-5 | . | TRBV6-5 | CASSMDWQETQYF | TGTGCCAGCAGTATGGACTGGCAAGAGACCCAGTACTTC
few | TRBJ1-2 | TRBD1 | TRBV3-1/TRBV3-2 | CASSHADRGYGYTF | TGTGCCAGCAGCCATGCTGACAGGGGTTATGGCTACACCTTC
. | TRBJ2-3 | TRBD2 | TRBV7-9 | CASSLSSGAYTDTQYF | TGTGCCAGCAGTCTCTCTAGCGGGGCATACACAGATACGCAGTATTTT
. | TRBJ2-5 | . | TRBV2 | CANEGETETQYF | TGTGCCAACGAGGGGGAGACCGAGACCCAGTACTTC